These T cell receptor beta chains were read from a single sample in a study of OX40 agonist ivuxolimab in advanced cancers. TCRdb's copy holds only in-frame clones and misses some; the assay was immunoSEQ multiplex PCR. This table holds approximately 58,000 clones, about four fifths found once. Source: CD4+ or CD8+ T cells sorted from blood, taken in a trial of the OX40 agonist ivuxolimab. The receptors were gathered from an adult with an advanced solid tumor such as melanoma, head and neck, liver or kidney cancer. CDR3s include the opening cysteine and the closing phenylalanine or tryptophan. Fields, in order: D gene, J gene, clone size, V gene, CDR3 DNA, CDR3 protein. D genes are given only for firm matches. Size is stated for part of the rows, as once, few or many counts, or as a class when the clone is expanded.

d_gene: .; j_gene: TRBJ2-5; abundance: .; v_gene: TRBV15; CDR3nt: TGTGCCACCAGCAGCCAGCTGGAACAGACCCAGTACTTC; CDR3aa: CATSSQLEQTQYF
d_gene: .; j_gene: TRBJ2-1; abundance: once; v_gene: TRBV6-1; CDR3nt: TGTGCCAGCAGTGAAGAAGGTGGGGGACATTTATATGAGCAGTTCTTC; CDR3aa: CASSEEGGGHLYEQFF
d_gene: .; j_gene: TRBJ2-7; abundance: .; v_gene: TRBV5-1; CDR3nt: TGCGCCAGCAGCTTAATGCCCGCATCCTACGAGCAGTACTTC; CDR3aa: CASSLMPASYEQYF
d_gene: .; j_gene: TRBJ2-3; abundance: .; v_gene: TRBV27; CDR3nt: TGTGCCAGCAGTTTAAAACCAGGTGTGATAGATACGCAGTATTTT; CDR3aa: CASSLKPGVIDTQYF
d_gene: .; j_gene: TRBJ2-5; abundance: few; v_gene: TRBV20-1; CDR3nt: TGCAGTGCCACTAGTGACTCGCCCCTGTACTTC; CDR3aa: CSATSDSPLYF
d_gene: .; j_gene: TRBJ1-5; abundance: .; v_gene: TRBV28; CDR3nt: TGTGCCAGCAGCCCCGACAGGTACAATCAGCCCCAGCATTTT; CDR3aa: CASSPDRYNQPQHF
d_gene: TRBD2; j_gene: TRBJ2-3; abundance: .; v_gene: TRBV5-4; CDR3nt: TGTGCCAGCAGCTCCCCGGGACTAGCGTATACGCAGTATTTT; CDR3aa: CASSSPGLAYTQYF
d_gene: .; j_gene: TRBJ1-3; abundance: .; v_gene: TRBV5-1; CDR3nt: TGCGCCAGCAGCTTTGCCGGGACCGAGCGCTCTGGAAACACCATATATTTT; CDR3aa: CASSFAGTERSGNTIYF
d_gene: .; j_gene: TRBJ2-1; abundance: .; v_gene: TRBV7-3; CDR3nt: TGTGCCAGCAGCCCGACTAGTTTCCGCAACAATGAGCAGTTCTTC; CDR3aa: CASSPTSFRNNEQFF
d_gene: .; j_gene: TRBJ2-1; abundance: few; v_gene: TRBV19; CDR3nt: TGTGCCAGTAGTACCGCCTCCTACAATGAGCAGTTCTTC; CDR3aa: CASSTASYNEQFF
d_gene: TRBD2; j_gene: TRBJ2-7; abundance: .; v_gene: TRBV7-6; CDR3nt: TGTGCCAGCAGCACTCTAGCGGGAGCACCCTACGAGCAGTACTTC; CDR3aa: CASSTLAGAPYEQYF
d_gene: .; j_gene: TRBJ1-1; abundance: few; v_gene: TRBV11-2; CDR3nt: TGTGCCAGCAGCTTAGGGCAGACCGGGAACACTGAAGCTTTCTTT; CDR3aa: CASSLGQTGNTEAFF
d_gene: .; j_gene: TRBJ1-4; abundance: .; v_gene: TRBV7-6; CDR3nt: TGTGCCAGCAGCTTAGCGCGGCAGCCTTCTAATGAAAAACTGTTTTTT; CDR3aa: CASSLARQPSNEKLFF
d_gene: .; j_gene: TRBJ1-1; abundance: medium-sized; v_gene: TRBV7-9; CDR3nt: TGTGCCAGCAGCCCCTCACTGTCGAACACTGAAGCTTTCTTT; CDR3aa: CASSPSLSNTEAFF
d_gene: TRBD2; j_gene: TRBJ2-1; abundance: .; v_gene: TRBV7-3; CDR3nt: TGTGCCAGCAGGCACGGAGCTAGCGGCGATGAGCAGTTCTTC; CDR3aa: CASRHGASGDEQFF
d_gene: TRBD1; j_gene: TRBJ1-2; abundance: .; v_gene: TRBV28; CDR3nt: TGTGCCAGCAGCAAGGACAGGGGGCTGCACGGCTACACCTTC; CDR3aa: CASSKDRGLHGYTF
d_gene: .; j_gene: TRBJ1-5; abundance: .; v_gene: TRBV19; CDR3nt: TGTGCCAGTAGTCCTCCCTTTCAGGGTAGCAATCAGCCCCAGCATTTT; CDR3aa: CASSPPFQGSNQPQHF
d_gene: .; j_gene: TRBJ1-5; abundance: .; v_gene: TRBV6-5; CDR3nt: TGTGCCAGCAGACCCGGGACAAGCCTGAATCAGCCCCAGCATTTT; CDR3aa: CASRPGTSLNQPQHF
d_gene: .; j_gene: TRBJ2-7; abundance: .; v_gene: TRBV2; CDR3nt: TGTGCCAGCAGTGAAATGGAAGGAGTTGGGGAGTACTTC; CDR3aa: CASSEMEGVGEYF
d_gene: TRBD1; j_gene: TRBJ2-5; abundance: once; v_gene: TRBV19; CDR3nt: TGTGCCAGTAGTACTTGGGACAGGGGGCGAGAGACCCAGTACTTC; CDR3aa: CASSTWDRGRETQYF
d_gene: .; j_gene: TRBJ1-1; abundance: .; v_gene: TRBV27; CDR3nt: TGTGCCAGCAGTTTCCGGGACGGAAACACTGAAGCTTTCTTT; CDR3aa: CASSFRDGNTEAFF
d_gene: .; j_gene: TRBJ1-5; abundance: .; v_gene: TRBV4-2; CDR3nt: TGTGCCAGCAGCCAGGGGGATAGTCTAGACCTCCGCTTCCAGCATTTT; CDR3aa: CASSQGDSLDLRFQHF
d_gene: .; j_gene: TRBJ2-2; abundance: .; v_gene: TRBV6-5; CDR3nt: TGTGCCAGCAGTTATCGGCCTCCGGGGGACACCGGGGAGCTGTTTTTT; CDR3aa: CASSYRPPGDTGELFF